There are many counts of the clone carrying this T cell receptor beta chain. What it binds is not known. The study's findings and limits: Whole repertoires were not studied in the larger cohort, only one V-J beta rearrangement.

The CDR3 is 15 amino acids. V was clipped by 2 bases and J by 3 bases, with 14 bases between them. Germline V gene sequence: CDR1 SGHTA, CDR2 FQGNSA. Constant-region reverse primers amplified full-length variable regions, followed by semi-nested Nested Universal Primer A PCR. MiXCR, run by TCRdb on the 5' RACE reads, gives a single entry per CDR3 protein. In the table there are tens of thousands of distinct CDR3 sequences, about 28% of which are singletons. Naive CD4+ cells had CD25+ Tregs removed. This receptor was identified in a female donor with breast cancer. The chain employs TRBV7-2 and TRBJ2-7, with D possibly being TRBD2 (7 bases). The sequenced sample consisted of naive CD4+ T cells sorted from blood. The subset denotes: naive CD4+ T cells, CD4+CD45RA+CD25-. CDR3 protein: CASSLHAGGHYEQYF. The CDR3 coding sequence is TGTGCCAGCAGCTTACATGCCGGGGGGCACTACGAGCAGTACTTC.